This T cell receptor beta chain appears in the sequencing data of a study of shared clonotypes between healthy human individuals. Repertoires were generated with immunoSEQ multiplex PCR, while TCRdb's copy carries only in-frame clones and drops some. The data contain some 500,000 clones, less than 80% of them singletons. The CDR3 has 15 amino acids. CDR1 is SEHNR and CDR2 is FQNEAQ in the germline V gene (reference sequence). With V trimmed by 1 base and J by 8 bases, 7 bases remained unmatched. This chain links TRBV7-9 with TRBJ1-4; 7 positions match TRBD1. The sample was PBMCs. The TCR sequence derives from a woman between 35 and 50 years old in good health. Some clones in this sample may be carry-over from other donors' samples. The CDR3 nucleotides read TGTGCCAGCAGCTTAGAGGGGGCCCAACGGGAAAAACTGTTTTTT. Its translation: CASSLEGAQREKLFF.